This T cell receptor (beta chain) was profiled in a study of blood T cell repertoires in COVID-19. Background on the study: The analysed material was cDNA or gDNA that came from T cells, B-cell-depleted T cells, or PBMCs.

The study drew participants aged about 18 to 89 years from around 24 US areas. Libraries were prepared by immunoSEQ multiplex PCR; TCRdb keeps only in-frame clonotypes and omits some of them. Of about 150,000 clones detected, 84% appear once; the ten largest clones hold almost 6%. The sample comprised PBMCs or T cells enriched from blood (not recorded which). The clonotype comes from a woman aged 45 to 65 who had been exposed to COVID-19.

The CDR3 sequence: CASSIEQGGREAFF. In DNA form, the CDR3 reads TGTGCCAGCAGCATTGAACAGGGGGGTCGGGAAGCTTTCTTT. The chain carries TRBV5-8 and TRBJ1-1, with TRBD1 identical over 8 bases. The length of the CDR3 is 14 residues. V shed 4 bases and J 8 bases; nucleotides not matched to a gene: 10. Germline CDR1 is SGHTS and CDR2 is YDEGEE.